What follows describes a single T cell receptor (beta chain). The data stem from a study of PD-L1 blockade in urothelial cancer. Study background: Samples of blood were analyzed 3 weeks (second dose) and 6 weeks after treatment start.

Per germline, CDR1 MNHEY and CDR2 SVGAGI. There are 14 residues in the CDR3. V was trimmed by 0 bases and J by 7 bases, leaving 12 bases between them. Clones were sequenced by immunoSEQ multiplex PCR, and TCRdb holds only the in-frame ones, with some missing. The repertoire holds 48,000 or so clones, around 87% seen once, with 8% to 13% in the top ten. Time point of the sample: peripheral blood 6 weeks after treatment start. The cohort comprised individuals with locally advanced or metastatic urothelial carcinoma. The receptor's source is a man in his sixties with urothelial cancer. The rearrangement uses TRBV6-5 and TRBJ1-1; possible D gene TRBD1, 5 bases. The material sequenced was PBMCs, taken around atezolizumab (anti-PD-L1) treatment. The CDR3 protein is CASSYSFRAHEAFF. The CDR3, as DNA: TGTGCCAGCAGTTACTCTTTCAGGGCCCATGAAGCTTTCTTT.